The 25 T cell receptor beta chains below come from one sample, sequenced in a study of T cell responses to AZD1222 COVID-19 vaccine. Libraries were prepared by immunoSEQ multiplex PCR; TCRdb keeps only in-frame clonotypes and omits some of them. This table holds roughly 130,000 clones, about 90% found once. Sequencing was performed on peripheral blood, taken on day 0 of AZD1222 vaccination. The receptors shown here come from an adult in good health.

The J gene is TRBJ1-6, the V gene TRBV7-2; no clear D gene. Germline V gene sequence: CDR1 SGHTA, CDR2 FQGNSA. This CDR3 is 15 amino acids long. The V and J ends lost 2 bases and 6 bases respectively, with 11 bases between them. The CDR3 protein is CASSLQVGGNSPLHF. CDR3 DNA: TGTGCCAGCAGCTTACAGGTGGGAGGTAATTCACCCCTCCACTTT.

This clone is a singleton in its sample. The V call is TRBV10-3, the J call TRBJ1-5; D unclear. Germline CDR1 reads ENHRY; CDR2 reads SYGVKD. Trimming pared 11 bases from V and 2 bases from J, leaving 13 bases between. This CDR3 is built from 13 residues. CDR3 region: CASREVGNQPQHF. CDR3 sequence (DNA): TGTGCCTCCCGGGAAGTTGGCAATCAGCCCCAGCATTTT.

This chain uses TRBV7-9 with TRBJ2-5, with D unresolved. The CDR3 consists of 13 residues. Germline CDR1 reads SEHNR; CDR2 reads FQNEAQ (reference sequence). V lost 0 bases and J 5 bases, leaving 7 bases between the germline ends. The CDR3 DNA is TGTGCCAGCAGCTTAGCTGGAGCGGAGACCCAGTACTTC. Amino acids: CASSLAGAETQYF.

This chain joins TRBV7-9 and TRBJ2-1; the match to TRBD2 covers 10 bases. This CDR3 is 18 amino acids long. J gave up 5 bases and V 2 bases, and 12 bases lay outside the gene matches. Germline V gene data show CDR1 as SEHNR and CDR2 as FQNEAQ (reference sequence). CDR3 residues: CASSLPHRLAGVNNEQFF. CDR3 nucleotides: TGTGCCAGCAGCTTACCCCACAGGCTAGCGGGGGTAAACAATGAGCAGTTCTTC.

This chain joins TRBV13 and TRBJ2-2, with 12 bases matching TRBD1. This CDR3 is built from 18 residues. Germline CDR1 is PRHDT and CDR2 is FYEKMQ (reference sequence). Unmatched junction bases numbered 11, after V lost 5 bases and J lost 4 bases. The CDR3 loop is CASSRFRDRGQGTGELFF. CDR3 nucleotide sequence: TGTGCCAGCAGCCGATTCCGGGACAGGGGGCAAGGCACCGGGGAGCTGTTTTTT.

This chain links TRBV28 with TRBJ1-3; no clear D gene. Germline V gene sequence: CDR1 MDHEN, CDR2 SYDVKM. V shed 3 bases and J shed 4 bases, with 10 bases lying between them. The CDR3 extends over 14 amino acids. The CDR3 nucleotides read TGTGCCAGCAGTTTCAACTCTGGGGGAAACACCATATATTTT. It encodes CASSFNSGGNTIYF.

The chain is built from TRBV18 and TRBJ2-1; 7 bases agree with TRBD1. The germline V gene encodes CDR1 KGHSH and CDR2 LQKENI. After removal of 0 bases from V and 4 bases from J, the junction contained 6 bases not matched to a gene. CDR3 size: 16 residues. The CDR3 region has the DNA TGTGCCAGCTCACCACCCGGGACAGCCACTTACAATGAGCAGTTCTTC. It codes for CASSPPGTATYNEQFF. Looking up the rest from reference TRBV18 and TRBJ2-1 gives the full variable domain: NAGVMQNPRHLVRRRGQEARLRCSPMKGHSHVYWYRQLPEEGLKFMVYLQKENIIDESGMPKERFSAEFPKEGPSILRIQQVVRGDSAAYFCASSPPGTATYNEQFFGPGTRLTVL.

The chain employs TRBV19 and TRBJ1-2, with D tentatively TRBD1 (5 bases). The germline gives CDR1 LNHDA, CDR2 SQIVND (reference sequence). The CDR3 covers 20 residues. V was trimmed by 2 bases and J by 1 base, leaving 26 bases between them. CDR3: CASSIKVGRAARGHNYGYTF. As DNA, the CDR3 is TGTGCCAGTAGTATAAAGGTGGGCCGGGCAGCGCGGGGCCATAACTATGGCTACACCTTC.

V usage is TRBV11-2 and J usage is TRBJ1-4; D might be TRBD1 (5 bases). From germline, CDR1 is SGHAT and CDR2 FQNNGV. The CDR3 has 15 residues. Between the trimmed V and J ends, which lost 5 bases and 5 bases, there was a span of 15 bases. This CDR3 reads CASSATGRGNEKLFF. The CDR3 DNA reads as TGTGCCAGCAGCGCTACAGGCCGGGGGAATGAAAAACTGTTTTTT.

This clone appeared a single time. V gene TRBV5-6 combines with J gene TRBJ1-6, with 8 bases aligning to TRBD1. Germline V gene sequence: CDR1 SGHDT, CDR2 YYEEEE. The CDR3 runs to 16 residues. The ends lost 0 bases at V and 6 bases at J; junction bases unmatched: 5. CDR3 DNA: TGTGCCAGCAGCTTGGCCGGGACAGGTGGTAATTCACCCCTCCACTTT. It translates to CASSLAGTGGNSPLHF.

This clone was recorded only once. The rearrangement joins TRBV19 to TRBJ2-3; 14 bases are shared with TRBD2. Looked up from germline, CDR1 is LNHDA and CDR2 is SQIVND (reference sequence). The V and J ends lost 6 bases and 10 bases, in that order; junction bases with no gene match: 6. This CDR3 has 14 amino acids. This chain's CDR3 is CASRTSGGESAQYF. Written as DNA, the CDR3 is TGTGCCAGTAGGACTAGCGGGGGGGAGTCAGCGCAGTATTTT.

CDR3 in DNA: TGTGCCAGCAGCCCCGACAGGTCAAAGGGTCAGCCCCAGCATTTT. It translates to CASSPDRSKGQPQHF. The chain is built from TRBV28 and TRBJ1-5, with a weak D call TRBD1 (6 bases). Germline V gene data show CDR1 as MDHEN and CDR2 as SYDVKM. The CDR3 spans 15 residues. Trimming cost V 6 bases and J 6 bases, with 18 bases left between them.

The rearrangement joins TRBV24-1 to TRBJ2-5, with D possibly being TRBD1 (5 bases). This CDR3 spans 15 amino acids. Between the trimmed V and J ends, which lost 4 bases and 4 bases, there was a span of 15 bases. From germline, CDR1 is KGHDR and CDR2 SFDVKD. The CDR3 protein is CATSDFREGGETQYF. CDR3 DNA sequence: TGTGCCACCAGTGACTTCAGGGAAGGTGGAGAGACCCAGTACTTC.

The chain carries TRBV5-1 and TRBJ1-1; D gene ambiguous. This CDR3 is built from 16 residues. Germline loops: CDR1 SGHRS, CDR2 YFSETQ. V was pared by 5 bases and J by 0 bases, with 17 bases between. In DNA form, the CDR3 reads TGCGCCAGCAGTTCGGGGTCGAGAAGCTTGAACACTGAAGCTTTCTTT. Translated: CASSSGSRSLNTEAFF.

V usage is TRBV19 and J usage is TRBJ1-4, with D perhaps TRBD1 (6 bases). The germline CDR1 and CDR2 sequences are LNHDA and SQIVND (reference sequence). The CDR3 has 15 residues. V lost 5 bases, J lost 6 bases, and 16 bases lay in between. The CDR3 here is CASSPVGGAHEKLFF. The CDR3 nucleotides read TGTGCCAGTAGTCCCGTCGGGGGGGCGCATGAAAAACTGTTTTTT.

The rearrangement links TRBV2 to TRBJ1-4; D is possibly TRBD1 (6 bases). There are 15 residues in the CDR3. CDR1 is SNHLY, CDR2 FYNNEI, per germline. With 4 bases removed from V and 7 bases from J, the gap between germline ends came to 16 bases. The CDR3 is CASSAEQGGGEKLFF. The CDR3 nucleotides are TGTGCCAGCAGTGCGGAACAGGGAGGGGGTGAAAAACTGTTTTTT.

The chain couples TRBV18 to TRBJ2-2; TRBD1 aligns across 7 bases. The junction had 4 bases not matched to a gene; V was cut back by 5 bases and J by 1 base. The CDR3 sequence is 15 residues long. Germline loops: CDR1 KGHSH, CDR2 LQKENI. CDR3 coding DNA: TGTGCCAGCTCAACGGGACAGATGAACACCGGGGAGCTGTTTTTT. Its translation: CASSTGQMNTGELFF.

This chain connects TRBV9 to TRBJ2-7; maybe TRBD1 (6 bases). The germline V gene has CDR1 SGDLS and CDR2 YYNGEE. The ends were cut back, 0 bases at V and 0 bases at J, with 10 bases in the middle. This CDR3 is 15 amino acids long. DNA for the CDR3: TGTGCCAGCAGCGTAGCAGGGGATCCCTCCTACGAGCAGTACTTC. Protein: CASSVAGDPSYEQYF.

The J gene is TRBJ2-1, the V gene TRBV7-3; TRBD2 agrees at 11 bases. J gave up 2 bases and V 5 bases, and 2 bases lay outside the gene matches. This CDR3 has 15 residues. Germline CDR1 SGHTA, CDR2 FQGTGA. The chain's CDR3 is CASSVSGGAYNEQFF. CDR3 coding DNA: TGTGCCAGCAGCGTTAGCGGGGGGGCCTACAATGAGCAGTTCTTC.

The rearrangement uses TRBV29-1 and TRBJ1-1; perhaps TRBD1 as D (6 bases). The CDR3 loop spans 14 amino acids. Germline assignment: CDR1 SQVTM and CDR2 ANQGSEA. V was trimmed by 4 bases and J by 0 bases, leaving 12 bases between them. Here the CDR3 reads CSVGGQHMNTEAFF. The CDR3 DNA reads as TGCAGCGTTGGTGGACAGCACATGAACACTGAAGCTTTCTTT.

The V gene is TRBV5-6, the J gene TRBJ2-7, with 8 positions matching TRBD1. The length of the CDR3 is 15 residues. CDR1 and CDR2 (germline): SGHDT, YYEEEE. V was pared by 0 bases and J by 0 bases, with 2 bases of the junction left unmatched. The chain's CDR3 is CASSLGQGYSYEQYF. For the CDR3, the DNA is TGTGCCAGCAGCTTGGGACAGGGGTACTCCTACGAGCAGTACTTC.

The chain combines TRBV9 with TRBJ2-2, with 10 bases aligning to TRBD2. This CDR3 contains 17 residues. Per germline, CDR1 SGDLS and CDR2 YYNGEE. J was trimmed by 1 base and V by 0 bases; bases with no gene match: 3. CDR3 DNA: TGTGCCAGCAGCGTAGGGGCTAGCGGGGGGAACACCGGGGAGCTGTTTTTT. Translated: CASSVGASGGNTGELFF.

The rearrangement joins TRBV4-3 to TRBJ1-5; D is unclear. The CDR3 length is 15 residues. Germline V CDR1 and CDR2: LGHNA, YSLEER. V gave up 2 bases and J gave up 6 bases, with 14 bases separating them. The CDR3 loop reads CASSQILGSGQPQHF. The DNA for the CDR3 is TGCGCCAGCAGCCAAATCTTGGGAAGCGGTCAGCCCCAGCATTTT.

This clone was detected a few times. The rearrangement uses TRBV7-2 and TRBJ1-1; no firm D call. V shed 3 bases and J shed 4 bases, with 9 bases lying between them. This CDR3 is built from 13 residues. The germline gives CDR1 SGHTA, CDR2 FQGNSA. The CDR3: CASSLEFGTEAFF. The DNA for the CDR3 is TGTGCCAGCAGCTTGGAGTTCGGCACTGAAGCTTTCTTT.

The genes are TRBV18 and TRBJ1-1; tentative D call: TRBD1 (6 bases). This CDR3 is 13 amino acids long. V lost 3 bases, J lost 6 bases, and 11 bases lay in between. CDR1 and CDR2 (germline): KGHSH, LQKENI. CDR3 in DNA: TGTGCCAGCTCACCCCAGGGGTTGTCTGAAGCTTTCTTT. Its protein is CASSPQGLSEAFF.